What follows describes a single TCR beta chain. Clones were read by immunoSEQ multiplex PCR, and TCRdb kept only the in-frame ones, dropping some. The sample lists some 170,000 clones; almost 80% were seen once. This record comes from a study of blood T cell repertoires in COVID-19. Study as a whole: COVID-19 samples collected from the United States, Italy and Spain covered acute and convalescent phases. PBMCs, B-cell-depleted T cells, or T cells were the source of the cDNA or gDNA that made up the material.

The CDR3 sequence is 16 residues long. The V and J ends lost 10 bases and 7 bases, in that order; junction bases with no gene match: 13. Germline assignment: CDR1 LNHDA and CDR2 SQIVND (reference sequence). The chain couples TRBV19 to TRBJ2-1, with 13 bases fitting TRBD2. The receptor comes from a woman in her 70s with acute or convalescent COVID-19. Sequencing used peripheral blood. CDR3 amino acids: CATGRTSGSRGNEQFF. In nucleotides, the CDR3 is TGTGCCACCGGAAGGACTAGCGGGAGCCGAGGGAATGAGCAGTTCTTC.